The rows below give T cell receptor beta chains drawn from one sample of a study of blood T cell repertoires in COVID-19. Repertoires were generated with immunoSEQ multiplex PCR, while TCRdb's copy carries only in-frame clones and drops some. The table has some 280,000 clones, roughly 90% seen once; the top ten hold approximately 0.85%. Input material: peripheral blood. The receptors derive from a middle-aged woman who had recovered from COVID-19. Each CDR3 is given without its conserved first and last residue. Each record gives: V gene, CDR3 protein.

>TRBV4-2
ASSQELAGSYEQY
>TRBV7-7
ASSPGLAGAGRSNEQF
>TRBV24-1
ATSDGDLLTGLETQY
>TRBV18
ASSPWTSGNTGELF
>TRBV27
ASSSNPGTGAPMSYEQY
>TRBV4-2
ASSQDTLAGFLGQF
>TRBV29-1
SVDWMGLAGGPVPDTQY
>TRBV2
ASMRTGPEAF
>TRBV24-1
ATSDIVTGELF
>TRBV5-4
ASRLGLAGVGETQY
>TRBV4-1
ASSHDRGSLYEQY
>TRBV9
ASSVDSGSLNTQY
>TRBV11-3
ASSYGSGAGAHEQY
>TRBV4-1
ASRQDGRQGSGVNEQY
>TRBV6-5
ASSFDYGTEAF
>TRBV5-4
ASSLVAGMDTQY
>TRBV6-5
ASSRDYFTNTQY
>TRBV6-4
ASSKGDRDREYEQY
>TRBV9
ASSVGGANTGELF
>TRBV5-1
ASSTGQPNTEAF
>TRBV19
ASKGSSGLFTGELF
>TRBV9
ASSSRTGQETQY
>TRBV3-1/TRBV3-2
ASSRPSGRAGQETQY
>TRBV6-6
ASGGTGGREKLF
>TRBV7-3
ASSSRGRGTDTQY
>TRBV18
ASSTEMNTEAF
>TRBV6-5
ASRRGGTYEQY
>TRBV14
ASSQRRSGARVNEQF
>TRBV6-5
ASSYDPDSVYGYT
>TRBV21-1
ASSCRDRGINSYEQY
>TRBV7-3
ASSSQAPDTQY
>TRBV18
ASSPGQGVYEQY
>TRBV29-1
SVERAGSGYTEAF
>TRBV13
ASSSRQGSAGANVLT
>TRBV19
ASSPDSGNTIY
>TRBV5-4
ASSLGGGGSPYEQY
>TRBV10-3
AISAKNEAGGPDEQY
>TRBV9
ASSVDNEQY
>TRBV6-1
ASSDWGGGSYEQY
>TRBV20-1
SATDRDLTGELF
>TRBV9
ASSEVAGEFAGELF
>TRBV5-6
ASSLVTLAVTGELF